This T cell receptor (beta chain) was documented in a study of T cell clonotyping in hematopoietic cell transplantation. Findings and limits, study-wide: At the given depth, recipient repertoires were over 95% de novo clonotypes. Recipient TCR diversity dropped after transplant; expanded clonotypes rose from day 30 to 180. Broader posttransplant TCR repertoire diversity was predicted by graft donor and pretransplant recipient Inverse Simpson Index values.

Germline-derived CDR1 and CDR2 are SGHDN and FVKESK. The CDR3 is made up of 13 amino acids. Deletions cut 4 bases from V and 2 bases from J, with 9 bases between. Details on this clone: Its specificity is unknown.

Generated by immunoSEQ multiplex PCR, the TCRdb table keeps only in-frame clones and is missing some. The sample has 7,000 or so clones; 95% to 99% are singletons. This sequence joins TRBV14 and TRBJ2-7, with D unresolved. Material: PBMCs, obtained 30 days after allogeneic stem cell transplant. The sequence came from a male patient between 55 and 70 years old who had an allogeneic stem cell transplant from a related donor, so the T cells may come from the graft donor. Some clones in this sample may be carry-over from other donors' samples. The CDR3 DNA reads as TGTGCCAGCAGCCCAGGTCCGACCTACGAGCAGTACTTC. It yields the protein CASSPGPTYEQYF.